This T cell receptor (beta chain) was observed in a study of read filtering for tumor transcriptome and immune sequencing. This library used around 0.4 ug RNA and molecular barcoded adaptors spanning alpha/delta and beta/gamma chains. TCRdb re-called the reads with MiXCR, one entry per CDR3 protein. This table has 100,000 to 150,000 distinct CDR3 sequences, 13% appearing once. This CDR3 region has 15 residues. CDR1 is SGHAT and CDR2 is FQNNGV in the germline V gene. The V segment lost 3 bases and the J segment 5 bases; nucleotides outside the gene matches: 8. The sample comprised a population of CD138-negative cells sorted from bone marrow. This clonotype originated in a donor at least 40 years old with multiple myeloma. V and J are TRBV11-2 and TRBJ2-7; 9 nucleotides agree with TRBD1. Here the CDR3 reads CASSFSGTGHDEQYF. The CDR3 DNA follows: TGTGCCAGCAGCTTCTCCGGGACAGGGCATGACGAGCAGTACTTC.